The T cell receptor (beta chain) under discussion was sequenced for a study of T cells in Graves' hyperthyroidism and ophthalmopathy. Overall study results and limits: Before onset, ophthalmopathy was predicted by the model a median around 6 months earlier. Separating ophthalmopathy from stable hyperthyroidism was achieved by a 13 V-J model. In blood, most of the thyroid clonotypes expanded above 0.001 were also present.

Ophthalmopathy cases met thresholds of Clinical Activity Score at least 3, NOSPECS grade at least 4 and duration under 3 months. Trimming pared 2 bases from V and 1 base from J, leaving 11 bases between. This CDR3 comprises 15 residues. Germline CDR1 is SGDLS and CDR2 is YYNGEE. Comments on this clonotype: Its antigen is undetermined.

The investigators amplified TCR beta CDR3 regions from RNA transcripts. The HTBI primer set was used in a first-round RT-PCR of the TCR CDR3. TCRdb analysed the multiplex PCR reads with MiXCR anew, one entry per CDR3 protein. The sample gives 400,000 or so distinct CDR3 sequences, about 14% of which show up once; roughly a fifth is in the top ten. The material sequenced was blood. V gene TRBV9 combines with J gene TRBJ2-3; D is unclear. The receptor comes from a woman between 25 and 40 years old with Graves' ophthalmopathy. The CDR3 protein is CASSVVAVRTDTQYF. The CDR3 bases are TGTGCCAGCAGCGTGGTGGCTGTTCGCACAGATACGCAGTATTTT.